The 20 T cell receptor beta chains listed next were all sequenced from one sample in a study of Graves' ophthalmopathy and Graves' hyperthyroidism. RNA transcripts were the template, and TCR beta CDR3 regions were amplified from them. HTBI primers were employed in first-round RT-PCR, then a second-round multiplex PCR followed. Using its own MiXCR run on the multiplex PCR reads, TCRdb lists one record per CDR3 protein. The sample has 580,000 or so distinct CDR3 sequences; approximately 35% are singletons. The sample comprised peripheral blood or thyroid tissue (not recorded which). The source is an adult man with Graves' hyperthyroidism.

This clonotype was detected only once. The V and J genes are TRBV15 and TRBJ2-5; 7 bases are a match to TRBD1. This CDR3 is 14 amino acids long. V was clipped by 6 bases and J by 4 bases; unmatched bases: 8. Per the germline V gene, CDR1 is LNHNV and CDR2 is YYDKDF (reference sequence). The CDR3 is CATRLTGKGETQYF. CDR3 bases: TGTGCCACCAGGTTGACAGGGAAGGGAGAGACCCAGTACTTC.

This clonotype was recorded at least ten times. The chain carries TRBV5-8 and TRBJ2-7, with TRBD2 matching over 9 bases. The length of the CDR3 is 12 residues. From germline, CDR1 is SGHTS and CDR2 YDEGEE. The junction had 5 bases not matched to a gene; V was cut back by 1 base and J by 12 bases. CDR3 sequence: CASSLPSGIVYF. The CDR3 coding sequence is TGTGCCAGCAGCTTGCCTAGCGGGATCGTGTACTTC.

The sample holds many counts of this clonotype. The rearrangement links TRBV12-3 or TRBV12-4 to TRBJ1-1; D gene unclear. V was trimmed by 2 bases and J by 1 base, leaving 14 bases between them. The CDR3 extends over 16 amino acids. CDR3 sequence: CASSLMSPLGNTEAFF. Written as DNA, the CDR3 is TGTGCCAGCAGTTTAATGTCCCCTCTGGGGAACACTGAAGCTTTCTTT.

The chain carries TRBV10-3 and TRBJ1-4, with D hard to call. The germline V and J ends were trimmed by 10 bases and 0 bases, with 24 bases remaining between them. Per the germline V gene, CDR1 is ENHRY and CDR2 is SYGVKD. The CDR3 loop spans 18 amino acids. The CDR3, as DNA: TGTGCCAGCTCTGAACGGACGCCCGGGCAGTCAACTAATGAAAAACTGTTTTTT. Amino acid sequence: CASSERTPGQSTNEKLFF.

In this sample, this clonotype turned up many times. The chain combines TRBV20-1 with TRBJ2-7; 7 bases align to TRBD1. V lost 5 bases, J lost 8 bases, and 9 bases stayed unmatched. The germline V gene has CDR1 DFQATT and CDR2 SNEGSKA (reference sequence). The CDR3 is made up of 12 amino acids. The CDR3 here is CSAADRLKKQYF. In DNA, the CDR3 is TGCAGTGCTGCGGACAGGTTAAAAAAGCAGTACTTC.

This clonotype was detected many times. In nucleotides, the CDR3 is TGTGCCAGCAGCTTAACGATGCTAGCGGGAGGTGGGGCCAACGTCCTGACTTTC. Translation: CASSLTMLAGGGANVLTF. The chain carries TRBV13 and TRBJ2-6, with 11 bases that match TRBD2. CDR1 and CDR2 (germline): PRHDT, FYEKMQ (reference sequence). The CDR3 length is 18 residues. V lost 2 bases, J lost 3 bases, and 6 bases stayed unmatched.

This clonotype appeared a few times. The chain is built from TRBV28 and TRBJ2-7; 9 bases align to TRBD1. Per germline, CDR1 MDHEN and CDR2 SYDVKM. The CDR3 spans 14 residues. The V gene end was trimmed by 0 bases and the J gene end by 3 bases; junction bases not matched to a gene: 0. The CDR3 region has the DNA TGTGCCAGCAGTTTATGGGGACAGGGCTACGAGCAGTACTTC. The encoded protein is CASSLWGQGYEQYF.

J is TRBJ2-5 and V is TRBV25-1; D gene ambiguous. This CDR3 has 14 amino acids. The ends were cut back, 3 bases at V and 3 bases at J, with 11 bases in the middle. CDR1 is MGHDK, CDR2 SYGVNS, per germline. The CDR3 spells CASSDTPRKETQYF. CDR3 DNA sequence: TGTGCCAGCAGTGACACCCCCCGTAAAGAGACCCAGTACTTC.

At least ten counts were recorded for this clonotype. DNA for the CDR3: TGTGCCAGCAGCCATGGACAGGGTGGGGCCAACGTCCTGACTTTC. Protein sequence: CASSHGQGGANVLTF. The chain employs TRBV6-5 and TRBJ2-6; TRBD1 agrees at 8 bases. Trimming took 6 bases from V and 3 from J; bases not matched to a gene: 4. The CDR3 extends over 15 amino acids. Germline V lookup: CDR1 MNHEY, CDR2 SVGAGI.

This clonotype was counted ten times or more. This chain uses TRBV4-2 with TRBJ2-2; D gene unclear. CDR3 size: 14 residues. V lost 1 base and J 8 bases, leaving 11 bases between the germline ends. CDR1 and CDR2 (germline): LGHNA, YNFKEQ. The CDR3 region is CASSQGSADGELFF. The CDR3, as DNA: TGTGCCAGCAGCCAAGGGTCCGCGGATGGGGAGCTGTTTTTT.

The table lists this clonotype with a few counts. The V and J genes are TRBV3-1 and TRBJ1-3, with D hard to call. The CDR3 covers 14 residues. Looked up from germline, CDR1 is LGHDT and CDR2 is YNNKEL (reference sequence). Trimming shortened V by 1 base and J by 6 bases, and 10 bases separated the two germline ends. The CDR3 DNA reads as TGTGCCAGCAGCCAAGGGGCCGTTTCAAACACCATATATTTT. As protein: CASSQGAVSNTIYF.

In its sample, this clonotype was seen many times. V gene TRBV29-1 combines with J gene TRBJ2-7; D is unresolved. The CDR3 totals 13 residues. The germline gives CDR1 SQVTM, CDR2 ANQGSEA. V gave up 7 bases and J gave up 0 bases, with 13 bases separating them. The CDR3 nucleotides read TGCAGCGCCTGGACGGCCAGCTCCTACGAGCAGTACTTC. Amino acids: CSAWTASSYEQYF.

This sequence joins TRBV11-2 and TRBJ2-5, with 9 bases identical to TRBD2. Looked up from germline, CDR1 is SGHAT and CDR2 is FQNNGV. CDR3 length: 16 residues. Trimming cost V 2 bases and J 11 bases; bases outside gene matches: 15. The CDR3 protein is CASSLTFSGSFDTQYF. The CDR3 nucleotides are TGTGCCAGCAGCTTAACGTTTAGCGGGAGTTTTGATACGCAGTACTTC.

Points on this clonotype: Mismatch with germline at one junction end may stem from a read error. The CDR3 loop reads CASNIEVGDTRELFF. The CDR3 DNA reads TGCGCCAGCAACATTGAGGTCGGAGACACCCGGGAGCTGTTTTTT. The gene calls are TRBV5-1 and TRBJ2-2; D remains unclear. Germline V gene lookup returns CDR1 SGHRS and CDR2 YFSETQ. The CDR3 length is 15 residues.

CDR3 sequence: CACSYGQPSVYEQYF. The CDR3 DNA sequence: TGTGCCTGCAGTTATGGTCAGCCCTCTGTCTACGAGCAGTACTTC. The chain employs TRBV10-3 and TRBJ2-7; D uncertain. Germline V lookup: CDR1 ENHRY, CDR2 SYGVKD. The CDR3 contains 15 residues. Trimming cost V 11 bases and J 3 bases, with 23 bases left between them.

At least ten counts were recorded for this clonotype. The chain uses TRBV24-1 and TRBJ1-5; 7 bases align to TRBD1. This CDR3 has 14 residues. The V gene end was trimmed by 3 bases and the J gene end by 4 bases; junction bases not matched to a gene: 2. Germline CDR1 reads KGHDR; CDR2 reads SFDVKD. The CDR3 region has the DNA TGTGCCACCAGTGATGACAGGGCTAATCAGCCCCAGCATTTT. It encodes CATSDDRANQPQHF.

Many counts were recorded for this clonotype. The chain has TRBV10-3 and TRBJ1-4; D is undetermined. The V and J ends lost 7 bases and 5 bases respectively, with 11 bases between them. The germline V gene encodes CDR1 ENHRY and CDR2 SYGVKD. The CDR3 spans 13 residues. CDR3 nucleotides: TGTGCCATCACTAAGGATTTGAATGAAAAACTGTTTTTT. Its protein is CAITKDLNEKLFF.

At least ten counts were recorded for this clonotype. The rearrangement links TRBV12-3 or TRBV12-4 to TRBJ2-2; 9 nucleotides align to TRBD1. The CDR3 runs to 16 residues. Trimming at V came to 7 bases and at J to 7 bases, leaving 13 bases not matched to a gene. The CDR3, as DNA: TGTGCCAGCACCTTCAACGCACAGGGGGCCAACGGGGAGCTGTTTTTT. As protein: CASTFNAQGANGELFF.

This clonotype was counted ten times or more. V is TRBV5-8 and J is TRBJ1-2, with D unresolved. The CDR3 is made up of 14 amino acids. Germline V gene sequence: CDR1 SGHTS, CDR2 YDEGEE. Trimming removed 3 bases at V and 1 base at J, with 10 bases between. In nucleotides, the CDR3 is TGTGCCAGCAGCTCGACCCAGGATAACTATGGCTACACCTTC. This translates into CASSSTQDNYGYTF.

This clonotype was observed many times. The rearrangement links TRBV9 to TRBJ2-7; possibly TRBD2 for D (6 bases). V was pared by 5 bases and J by 7 bases, with 19 bases between. Germline V CDR1 and CDR2: SGDLS, YYNGEE. The CDR3 spans 14 residues. In nucleotides, the CDR3 is TGTGCCAGCAGGCCGACCTGGGACTCCCGAGAGCAGTACTTC. It translates to CASRPTWDSREQYF.